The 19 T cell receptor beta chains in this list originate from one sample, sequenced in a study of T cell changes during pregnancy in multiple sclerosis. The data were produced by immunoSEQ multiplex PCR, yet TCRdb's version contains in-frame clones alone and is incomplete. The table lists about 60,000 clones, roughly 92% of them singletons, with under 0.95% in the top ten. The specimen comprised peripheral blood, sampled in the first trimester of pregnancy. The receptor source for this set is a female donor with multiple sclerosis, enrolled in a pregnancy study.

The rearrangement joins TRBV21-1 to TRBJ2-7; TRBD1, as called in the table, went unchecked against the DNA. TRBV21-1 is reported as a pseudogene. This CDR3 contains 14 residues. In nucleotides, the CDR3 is TGTGCCAGACCCGAAGGGGTTGGCTCCTACGAGCAGTACTTC. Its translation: CARPEGVGSYEQYF.

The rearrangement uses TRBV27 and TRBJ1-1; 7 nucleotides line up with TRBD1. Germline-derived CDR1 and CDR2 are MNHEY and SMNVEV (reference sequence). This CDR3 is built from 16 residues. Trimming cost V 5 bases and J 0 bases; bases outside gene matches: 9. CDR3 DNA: TGTGCCAGCAGTATAGGGGGCGCTGGAATGAACACTGAAGCTTTCTTT. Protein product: CASSIGGAGMNTEAFF.

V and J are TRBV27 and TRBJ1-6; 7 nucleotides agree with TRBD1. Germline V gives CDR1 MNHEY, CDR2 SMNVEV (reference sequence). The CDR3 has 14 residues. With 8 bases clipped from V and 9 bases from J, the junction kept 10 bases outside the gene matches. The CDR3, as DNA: TGTGCCAGCGAATTCCAGGGGGATGGTTCACCCCTCCACTTT. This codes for CASEFQGDGSPLHF.

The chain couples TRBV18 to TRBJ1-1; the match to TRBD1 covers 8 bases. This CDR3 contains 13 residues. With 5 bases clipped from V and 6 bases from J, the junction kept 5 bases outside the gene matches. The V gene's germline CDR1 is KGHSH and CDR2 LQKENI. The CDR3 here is CASSTQGAAEAFF. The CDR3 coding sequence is TGTGCCAGCTCAACTCAGGGGGCCGCTGAAGCTTTCTTT.

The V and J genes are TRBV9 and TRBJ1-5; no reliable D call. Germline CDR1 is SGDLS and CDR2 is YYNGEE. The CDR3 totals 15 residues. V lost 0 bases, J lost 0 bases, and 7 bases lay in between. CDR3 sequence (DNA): TGTGCCAGCAGCGTAGACAGCTATAGCAATCAGCCCCAGCATTTT. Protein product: CASSVDSYSNQPQHF.

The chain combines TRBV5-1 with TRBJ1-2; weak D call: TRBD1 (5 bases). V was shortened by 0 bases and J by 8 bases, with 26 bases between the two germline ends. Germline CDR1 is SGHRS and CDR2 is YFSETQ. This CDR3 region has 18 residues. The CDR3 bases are TGCGCCAGCAGCTTGGTAATGGGAGGGACGCGGAGAACAGTCGGCTACACCTTC. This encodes CASSLVMGGTRRTVGYTF.

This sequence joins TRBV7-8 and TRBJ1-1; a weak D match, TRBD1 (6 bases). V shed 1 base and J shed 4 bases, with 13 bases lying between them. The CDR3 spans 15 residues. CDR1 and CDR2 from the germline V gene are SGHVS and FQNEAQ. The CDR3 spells CASSLVRTGSTEAFF. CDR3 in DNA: TGTGCCAGCAGCTTAGTGAGAACAGGGAGCACTGAAGCTTTCTTT.

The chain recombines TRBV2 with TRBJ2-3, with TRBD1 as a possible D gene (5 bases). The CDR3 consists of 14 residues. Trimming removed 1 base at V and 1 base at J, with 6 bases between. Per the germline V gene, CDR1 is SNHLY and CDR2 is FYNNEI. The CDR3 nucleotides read TGTGCCAGCAGTGAAGGGGGCCGCACAGATACGCAGTATTTT. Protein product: CASSEGGRTDTQYF.

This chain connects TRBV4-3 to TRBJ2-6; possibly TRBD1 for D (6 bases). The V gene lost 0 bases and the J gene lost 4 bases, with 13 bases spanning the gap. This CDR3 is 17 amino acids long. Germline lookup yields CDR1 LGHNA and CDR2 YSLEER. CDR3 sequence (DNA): TGCGCCAGCAGCCAAGAGGTGGGGGCGGTCGGGGCCAACGTCCTGACTTTC. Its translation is CASSQEVGAVGANVLTF.

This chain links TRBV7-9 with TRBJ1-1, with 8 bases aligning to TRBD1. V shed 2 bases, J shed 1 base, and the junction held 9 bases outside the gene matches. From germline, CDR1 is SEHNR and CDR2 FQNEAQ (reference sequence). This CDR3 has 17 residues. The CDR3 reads CASSLRRGLGGNTEAFF. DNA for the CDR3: TGTGCCAGCAGCTTACGCAGGGGGCTGGGTGGGAACACTGAAGCTTTCTTT.

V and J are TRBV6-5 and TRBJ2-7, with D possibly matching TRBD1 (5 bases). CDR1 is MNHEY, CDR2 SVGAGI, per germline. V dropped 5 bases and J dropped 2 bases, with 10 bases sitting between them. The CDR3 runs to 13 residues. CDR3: CASSGGQTYEQYF. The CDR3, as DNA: TGTGCCAGCAGTGGCGGACAAACCTACGAGCAGTACTTC.

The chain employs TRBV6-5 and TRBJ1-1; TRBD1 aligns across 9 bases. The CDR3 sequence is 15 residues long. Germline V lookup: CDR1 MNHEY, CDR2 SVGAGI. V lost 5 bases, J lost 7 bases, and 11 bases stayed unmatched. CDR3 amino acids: CASSQSGTGSVEAFF. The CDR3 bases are TGTGCCAGCAGTCAATCCGGGACAGGGAGCGTTGAAGCTTTCTTT.

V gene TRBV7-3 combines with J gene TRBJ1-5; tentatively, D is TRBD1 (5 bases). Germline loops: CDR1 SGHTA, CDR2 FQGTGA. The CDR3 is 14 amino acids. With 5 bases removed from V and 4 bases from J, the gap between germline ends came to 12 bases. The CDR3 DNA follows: TGTGCCAGCAGCCAGTCCGGGGGGAATCAGCCCCAGCATTTT. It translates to CASSQSGGNQPQHF. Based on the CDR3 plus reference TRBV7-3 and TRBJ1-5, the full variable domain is GAGVSQTPSNKVTEKGKYVELRCDPISGHTALYWYRQSLGQGPEFLIYFQGTGAADDSGLPNDRFFAVRPEGSVSTLKIQRTERGDSAVYLCASSQSGGNQPQHFGDGTRLSIL.

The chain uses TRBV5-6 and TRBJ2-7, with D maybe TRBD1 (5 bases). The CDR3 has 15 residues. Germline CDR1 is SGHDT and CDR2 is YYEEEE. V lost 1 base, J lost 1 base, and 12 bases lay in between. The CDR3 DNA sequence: TGTGCCAGCAGCTTGCAGGGTACCGCTTCCTACGAGCAGTACTTC. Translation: CASSLQGTASYEQYF.

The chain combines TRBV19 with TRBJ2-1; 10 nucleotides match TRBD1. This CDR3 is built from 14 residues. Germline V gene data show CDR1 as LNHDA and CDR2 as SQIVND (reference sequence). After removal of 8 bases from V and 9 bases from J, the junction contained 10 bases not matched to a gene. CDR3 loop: CASGRDRGWGEQFF. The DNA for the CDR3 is TGTGCCAGTGGTCGGGACAGGGGATGGGGTGAGCAGTTCTTC.

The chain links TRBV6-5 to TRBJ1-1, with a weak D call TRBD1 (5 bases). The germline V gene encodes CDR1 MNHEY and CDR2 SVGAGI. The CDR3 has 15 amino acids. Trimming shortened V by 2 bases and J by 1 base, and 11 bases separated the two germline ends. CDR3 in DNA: TGTGCCAGCAGTTACGTGGGGACTACGAACACTGAAGCTTTCTTT. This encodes CASSYVGTTNTEAFF.

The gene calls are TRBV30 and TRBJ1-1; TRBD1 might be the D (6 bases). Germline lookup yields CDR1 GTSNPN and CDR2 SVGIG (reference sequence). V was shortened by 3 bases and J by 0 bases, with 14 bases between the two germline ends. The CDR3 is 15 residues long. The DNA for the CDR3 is TGTGCCTGGAGCAGGACAGTTAGCATGAACACTGAAGCTTTCTTT. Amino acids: CAWSRTVSMNTEAFF.

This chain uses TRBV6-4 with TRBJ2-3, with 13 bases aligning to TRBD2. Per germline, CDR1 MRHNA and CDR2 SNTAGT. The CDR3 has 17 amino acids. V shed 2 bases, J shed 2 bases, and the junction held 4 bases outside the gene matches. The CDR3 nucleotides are TGTGCCAGCAGTGACACTAGCGGGGGGGGTTCCACAGATACGCAGTATTTT. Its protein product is CASSDTSGGGSTDTQYF.

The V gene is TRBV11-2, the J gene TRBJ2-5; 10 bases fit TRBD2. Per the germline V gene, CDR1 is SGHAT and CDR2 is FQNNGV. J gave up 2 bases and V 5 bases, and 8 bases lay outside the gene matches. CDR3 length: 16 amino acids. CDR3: CASSLRLAGLQETQYF. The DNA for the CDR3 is TGTGCCAGCAGCCTAAGACTAGCGGGCCTTCAAGAGACCCAGTACTTC. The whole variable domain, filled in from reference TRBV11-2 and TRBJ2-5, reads EAGVAQSPRYKIIEKRQSVAFWCNPISGHATLYWYQQILGQGPKLLIQFQNNGVVDDSQLPKDRFSAERLKGVDSTLKIQPAKLEDSAVYLCASSLRLAGLQETQYFGPGTRLLVL.